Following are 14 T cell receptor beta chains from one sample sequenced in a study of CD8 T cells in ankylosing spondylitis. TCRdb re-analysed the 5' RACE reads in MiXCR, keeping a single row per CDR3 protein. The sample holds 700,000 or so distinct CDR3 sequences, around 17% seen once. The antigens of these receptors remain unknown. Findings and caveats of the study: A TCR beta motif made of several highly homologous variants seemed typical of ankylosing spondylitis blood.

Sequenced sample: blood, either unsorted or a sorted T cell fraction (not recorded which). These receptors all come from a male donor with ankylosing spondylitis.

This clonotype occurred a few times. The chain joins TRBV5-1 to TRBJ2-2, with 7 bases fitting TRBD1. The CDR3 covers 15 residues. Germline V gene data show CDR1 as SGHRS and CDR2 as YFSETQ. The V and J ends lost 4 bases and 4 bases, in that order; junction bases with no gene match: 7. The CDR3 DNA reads TGCGCCAGCAGCAGACAGGGAGAACTCACCGGGGAGCTGTTTTTT. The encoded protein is CASSRQGELTGELFF.

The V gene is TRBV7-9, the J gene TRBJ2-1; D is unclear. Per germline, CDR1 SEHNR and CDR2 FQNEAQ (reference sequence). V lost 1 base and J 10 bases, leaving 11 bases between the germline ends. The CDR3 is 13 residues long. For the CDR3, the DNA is TGTGCCAGCAGCTTAGAATACTACTGGGAGCAGTTCTTC. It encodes CASSLEYYWEQFF.

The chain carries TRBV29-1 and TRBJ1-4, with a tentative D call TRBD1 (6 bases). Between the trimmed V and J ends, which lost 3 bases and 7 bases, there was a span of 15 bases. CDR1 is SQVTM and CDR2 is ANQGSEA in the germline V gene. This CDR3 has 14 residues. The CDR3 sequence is CSVEGHKDGEKLFF. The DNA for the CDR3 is TGCAGCGTTGAGGGACACAAGGACGGTGAAAAACTGTTTTTT.

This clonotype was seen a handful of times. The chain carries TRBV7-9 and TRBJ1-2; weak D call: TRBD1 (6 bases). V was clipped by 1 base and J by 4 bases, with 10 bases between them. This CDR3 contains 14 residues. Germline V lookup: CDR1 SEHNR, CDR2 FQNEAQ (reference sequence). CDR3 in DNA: TGTGCCAGCAGCTTAGGTGGACAGCCCTATGGCTACACCTTC. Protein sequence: CASSLGGQPYGYTF.

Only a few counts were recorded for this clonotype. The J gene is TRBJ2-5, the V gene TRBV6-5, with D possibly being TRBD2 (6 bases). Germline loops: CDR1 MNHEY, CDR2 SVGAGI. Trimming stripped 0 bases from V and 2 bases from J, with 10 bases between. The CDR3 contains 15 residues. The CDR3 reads CASSYSVAGQETQYF. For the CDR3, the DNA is TGTGCCAGCAGTTACTCCGTGGCGGGGCAAGAGACCCAGTACTTC.

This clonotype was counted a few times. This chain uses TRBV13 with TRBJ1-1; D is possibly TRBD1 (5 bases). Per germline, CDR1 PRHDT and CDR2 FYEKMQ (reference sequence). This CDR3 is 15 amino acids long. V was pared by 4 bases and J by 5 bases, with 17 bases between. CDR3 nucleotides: TGTGCCAGCAGCTCTGGCAAGGTCAGGGCTACTGAAGCTTTCTTT. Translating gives CASSSGKVRATEAFF. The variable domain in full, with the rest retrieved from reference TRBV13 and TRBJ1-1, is AAGVIQSPRHLIKEKRETATLKCYPIPRHDTVYWYQQGPGQDPQFLISFYEKMQSDKGSIPDRFSAQQFSDYHSELNMSSLELGDSALYFCASSSGKVRATEAFFGQGTRLTVV.

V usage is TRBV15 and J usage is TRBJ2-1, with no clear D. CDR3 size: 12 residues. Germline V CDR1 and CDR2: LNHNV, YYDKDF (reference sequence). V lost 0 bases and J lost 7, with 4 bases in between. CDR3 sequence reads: CATSRDGNEQFF. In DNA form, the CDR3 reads TGTGCCACCAGCAGAGACGGAAATGAGCAGTTCTTC.

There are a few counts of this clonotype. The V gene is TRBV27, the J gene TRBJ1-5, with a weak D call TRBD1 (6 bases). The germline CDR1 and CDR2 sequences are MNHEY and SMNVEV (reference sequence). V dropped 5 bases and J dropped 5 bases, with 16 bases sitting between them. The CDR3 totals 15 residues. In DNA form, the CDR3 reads TGTGCCAGCAGTAGGAAACAGGGAAGCGATCAGCCCCAGCATTTT. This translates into CASSRKQGSDQPQHF.

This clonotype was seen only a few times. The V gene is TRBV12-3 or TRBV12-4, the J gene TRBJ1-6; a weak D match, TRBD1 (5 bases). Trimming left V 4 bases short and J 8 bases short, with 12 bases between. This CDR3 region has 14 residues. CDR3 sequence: CASSYTGIDSPLHF. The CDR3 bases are TGTGCCAGCAGTTATACAGGAATCGATTCACCCCTCCACTTT.

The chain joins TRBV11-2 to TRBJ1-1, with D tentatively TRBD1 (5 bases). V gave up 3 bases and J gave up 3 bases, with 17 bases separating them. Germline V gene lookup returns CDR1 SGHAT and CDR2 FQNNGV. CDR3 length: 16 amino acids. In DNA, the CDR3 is TGTGCCAGCAGCTTCGCGGGGCTGGGGGGTTACACTGAAGCTTTCTTT. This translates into CASSFAGLGGYTEAFF.

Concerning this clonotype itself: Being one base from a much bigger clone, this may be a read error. The CDR3 nucleotides read TGTGCCATGTCCGGTAAAAGGAACACTGAAGCTTTCTTT. Its protein is CAMSGKRNTEAFF. V usage is TRBV2 and J usage is TRBJ1-1; D ambiguous. There are 13 residues in the CDR3. With 10 bases removed from V and 1 base from J, the gap between germline ends came to 13 bases. Germline CDR1 and CDR2: SNHLY and FYNNEI.

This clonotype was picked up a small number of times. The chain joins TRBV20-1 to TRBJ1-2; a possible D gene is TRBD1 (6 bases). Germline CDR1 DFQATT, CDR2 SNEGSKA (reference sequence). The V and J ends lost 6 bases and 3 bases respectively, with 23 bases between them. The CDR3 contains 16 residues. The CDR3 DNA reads TGCAGTGCAGGGGACACCTCAGGGCAGAGTTACTATGGCTACACCTTC. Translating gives CSAGDTSGQSYYGYTF.

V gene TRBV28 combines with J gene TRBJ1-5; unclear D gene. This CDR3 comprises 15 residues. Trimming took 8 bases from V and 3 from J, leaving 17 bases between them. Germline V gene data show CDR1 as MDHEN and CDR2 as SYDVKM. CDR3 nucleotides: TGTGCCAGCCTCAACTTGGACGGACCCAATCAGCCCCAGCATTTT. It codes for CASLNLDGPNQPQHF.

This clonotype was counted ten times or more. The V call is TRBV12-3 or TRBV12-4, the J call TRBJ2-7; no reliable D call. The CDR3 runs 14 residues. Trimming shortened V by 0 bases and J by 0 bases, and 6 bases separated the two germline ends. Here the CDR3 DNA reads TGTGCCAGCAGTTTAGCAGGGAACTCCTACGAGCAGTACTTC. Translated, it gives CASSLAGNSYEQYF.